This T cell receptor beta chain was identified during a study of beta chain features in type 1 diabetes. Study-level findings and limits: Patients showed naive, central memory and Treg TCRB repertoires that appeared more similar than those of healthy donors.

Of note for this clone: No antigen is known for it.

Expressed TCRB transcripts were sequenced, since all the RNA that had been isolated was reverse transcribed. The protocol was immunoSEQ multiplex PCR, while the TCRdb copy is restricted to in-frame clones and leaves out a portion. The table has 130,000 to 150,000 clones, under 60% seen once. V lost 0 bases and J lost 8; bases outside the gene matches: 12. The V gene's germline CDR1 is GTSNPN and CDR2 SVGIG (reference sequence). This CDR3 contains 15 residues. The chain couples TRBV30 to TRBJ1-2; 7 positions match TRBD1. Sequences were obtained from Tregs from blood. The TCR sequence derives from a man younger than 35 in good health. The CDR3 here is CAWSVGTPDRRGYTF. Here the CDR3 DNA reads TGTGCCTGGAGTGTGGGGACCCCGGACAGGAGAGGCTACACCTTC.